Following are 22 T cell receptor beta chains from one sample sequenced in a study of metastatic and nonmetastatic thyroid tumors. The entire patient cohort was treatment-naive prior to thyroid surgery. TCRdb recomputed clones from the PCR reads via MiXCR. Among 13,000 or so clones listed, approximately 23% were seen once. The material sequenced was adjacent normal tissue. The receptors here all came from a female donor with papillary thyroid cancer or a benign thyroid nodule (not recorded which). Some clones in this sample may be carry-over from other donors' samples.

Judged by abundance, this clone is medium-sized (0.01 to 0.1%). The V call is TRBV6-1, the J call TRBJ2-1; TRBD2 matches at 10 bases. Unmatched junction bases numbered 7, after V lost 8 bases and J lost 3 bases. Germline values: CDR1 MNHNS, CDR2 SASEGT. This CDR3 has 15 residues. The CDR3 loop is CASFDLAGVYNEQFF. The CDR3 DNA sequence: TGTGCCAGCTTTGACCTAGCGGGGGTCTACAATGAGCAGTTCTTC.

This chain connects TRBV2 to TRBJ2-5; D gene unclear. The CDR3 totals 19 residues. V dropped 4 bases and J dropped 2 bases, with 26 bases sitting between them. Germline CDR1 SNHLY, CDR2 FYNNEI. CDR3 protein: CASSGPGVGTELGQETQYF. The CDR3 DNA follows: TGTGCCAGCAGTGGGCCCGGAGTGGGTACAGAATTGGGACAAGAGACCCAGTACTTC.

In its sample, this clone was seen a few times. The rearrangement uses TRBV19 and TRBJ2-7, with 7 bases identical to TRBD2. CDR1 is LNHDA, CDR2 SQIVND, per germline (reference sequence). Trimming removed 3 bases from V and 5 bases from J; junction bases left unmatched: 7. CDR3 length: 14 amino acids. CDR3 DNA sequence: TGTGCCAGTAGTATTACAAGACTAGCTCACGAGCAGTACTTC. Translated, it gives CASSITRLAHEQYF.

J is TRBJ2-2 and V is TRBV20-1, with D unclear. Germline assignment: CDR1 DFQATT and CDR2 SNEGSKA (reference sequence). The CDR3 length is 13 residues. The V gene lost 3 bases and the J gene lost 3 bases, with 8 bases spanning the gap. In nucleotides, the CDR3 is TGCAGTGCTAGTAGGGTGGACACCGGGGAGCTGTTTTTT. This translates into CSASRVDTGELFF.

This clone has a count of ten or more. This chain joins TRBV12-5 and TRBJ1-3; D is unresolved. Trimming stripped 0 bases from V and 0 bases from J, with 6 bases between. CDR3 length: 15 residues. Germline CDR1 and CDR2: LGHNT and FRNRAP. CDR3 coding DNA: TGTGCTAGTGGTTTGGTACTTACCTCTGGAAACACCATATATTTT. The encoded protein is CASGLVLTSGNTIYF.

This clone rates as medium-sized. The V and J genes are TRBV28 and TRBJ1-4; the D is unclear. Looked up from germline, CDR1 is MDHEN and CDR2 is SYDVKM. Trimming stripped 8 bases from V and 3 bases from J, with 4 bases between. The CDR3 extends over 11 amino acids. The DNA of the CDR3 is TGTGCCAGCTGGGCTAATGAAAAACTGTTTTTT. Its translation: CASWANEKLFF.

This clone was seen only a few times. As DNA, the CDR3 is TGTGCCAGCAGCATGGTTGGGACCAAGCAGTTCTTC. This codes for CASSMVGTKQFF. The chain links TRBV6-2 or TRBV6-3 to TRBJ2-1; D might be TRBD1 or TRBD2, each matching 5 bases. The CDR3 runs to 12 residues. Trimming left V 6 bases short and J 11 bases short, with 14 bases between. CDR1 is MNHEY, CDR2 SVGEGT, per germline.

Many counts were recorded for this clone. The rearrangement joins TRBV5-1 to TRBJ2-5; 9 bases line up with TRBD2. J lost 3 bases, V lost 1 base, and 13 bases had no gene match. The CDR3 sequence is 18 residues long. The V gene's germline CDR1 is SGHRS and CDR2 YFSETQ. This chain's CDR3 is CASSLPSRLAEQEETQYF. The CDR3 nucleotides are TGCGCCAGCAGCTTGCCTAGCAGACTAGCGGAACAAGAAGAGACCCAGTACTTC.

This clone was seen only a few times. Being one base from a much bigger clone, this may be a read error. This chain uses TRBV7-9 with TRBJ2-1; D might be TRBD2 (6 bases). The CDR3 contains 12 residues. The V gene lost 4 bases and the J gene lost 5 bases, with 6 bases spanning the gap. Per the germline V gene, CDR1 is SEHNR and CDR2 is FQNEAQ (reference sequence). The CDR3 region is CASSCGDNEQFF. CDR3 nucleotides: TGTGCCAGCAGCTGCGGGGACAATGAGCAGTTCTTC.

The chain joins TRBV25-1 to TRBJ1-2; D is unclear. V lost 5 bases, J lost 8 bases, and 18 bases lay in between. In germline, CDR1 is MGHDK, CDR2 SYGVNS. The CDR3 has 14 amino acids. This chain's CDR3 is CASSHRPVMEGYTF. The CDR3 nucleotides read TGTGCCAGCAGTCATCGTCCAGTGATGGAAGGCTACACCTTC.

About this clone itself: The CDR3 ends on some other residue instead of the conserved phenylalanine or tryptophan, so this is likely a read error. This chain connects TRBV7-6 to TRBJ2-7, with D possibly being TRBD2 (6 bases). CDR3 length equals 14 residues. Deletions cut 5 bases from V and 4 bases from J, with 15 bases between. Germline V gene sequence: CDR1 SGHVS, CDR2 FNYEAQ. Written as DNA, the CDR3 is TGTGCCAGCAGCCCCGGTACGGGGGTATACGAGCAGTACTTA. The encoded protein is CASSPGTGVYEQYL.

This clone was seen ten or more times. Other DNA sequences within the sample encode an identical CDR3. V gene TRBV18 combines with J gene TRBJ2-7, with D tentatively TRBD1 or TRBD2 (5 bases each). The CDR3 has 16 residues. Trimming pared 4 bases from V and 3 bases from J, leaving 19 bases between. Germline V CDR1 and CDR2: KGHSH, LQKENI. CDR3 in amino acids: CASSQLPGPGNYEQYF. The CDR3 DNA sequence: TGTGCCAGCTCACAACTACCGGGACCGGGTAACTACGAGCAGTACTTC.

By frequency in the sample, this clone is medium-sized. This chain joins TRBV20-1 and TRBJ2-7; D remains ambiguous. CDR3 size: 13 residues. Germline V CDR1 and CDR2: DFQATT, SNEGSKA (reference sequence). V gave up 4 bases and J gave up 3 bases, with 13 bases separating them. This chain's CDR3 is CSAIDPRDYEQYF. The CDR3, as DNA: TGCAGTGCTATTGACCCGAGAGACTACGAGCAGTACTTC.

This clone turned up a few times. The chain is built from TRBV6-1 and TRBJ2-7, with 9 bases fitting TRBD1. The CDR3 extends over 16 amino acids. Germline CDR1 MNHNS, CDR2 SASEGT. The V gene end was trimmed by 5 bases and the J gene end by 1 base; junction bases not matched to a gene: 9. The CDR3 is CASSFKGQGRSYEQYF. The CDR3 bases are TGTGCCAGCAGTTTTAAAGGACAGGGGAGATCCTACGAGCAGTACTTC.

This clone has at least ten counts. The genes are TRBV20-1 and TRBJ1-1; 8 bases map to TRBD1. CDR3 length equals 13 residues. V shed 6 bases, J shed 6 bases, and the junction held 9 bases outside the gene matches. CDR1 and CDR2 (germline): DFQATT, SNEGSKA (reference sequence). The CDR3 nucleotides are TGCAGTGCCCTACGGACAGGGACGTCTGAAGCTTTCTTT. Encoded protein: CSALRTGTSEAFF.

V is TRBV19 and J is TRBJ2-1; D ambiguous. The CDR3 spans 12 residues. The germline gives CDR1 LNHDA, CDR2 SQIVND (reference sequence). V was clipped by 4 bases and J by 3 bases, with 4 bases between them. CDR3 coding DNA: TGTGCCAGTAGTAGGGGCTACAATGAGCAGTTCTTC. Translating it yields CASSRGYNEQFF.

This sequence joins TRBV11-3 and TRBJ2-2; possible D gene TRBD1, 5 bases. Trimming removed 5 bases at V and 6 bases at J, with 10 bases between. This CDR3 comprises 13 residues. Per the germline V gene, CDR1 is SGHNT and CDR2 is YENEEA. CDR3 DNA: TGTGCCAGCAGCCCAGGGTCGGCCGGGGAGCTGTTTTTT. Its protein product is CASSPGSAGELFF.

Worth noting for this clone: The sample has other DNA sequences that encode this CDR3 too. V is TRBV6-1 and J is TRBJ2-7; D unresolved. The germline gives CDR1 MNHNS, CDR2 SASEGT. The CDR3 runs to 13 residues. V was pared by 2 bases and J by 2 bases, with 7 bases between. DNA for the CDR3: TGTGCCAGCAGTGAACGCGGAGCCTACGAGCAGTACTTC. Protein: CASSERGAYEQYF.

In this sample, this clone turned up a few times. The V and J genes are TRBV27 and TRBJ2-2; D is undetermined. The CDR3 length is 13 residues. From germline, CDR1 is MNHEY and CDR2 SMNVEV (reference sequence). V lost 4 bases, J lost 8 bases, and 11 bases lay in between. In DNA, the CDR3 is TGTGCCAGCAGTTCCAGACCCGGGGGGGAGCTGTTTTTT. Translation gives CASSSRPGGELFF.

By proportion, this clone is medium-sized. This chain connects TRBV20-1 to TRBJ2-1; D may be TRBD2 (6 bases). The CDR3 runs to 15 residues. From germline, CDR1 is DFQATT and CDR2 SNEGSKA (reference sequence). V was cut by 5 bases and J by 12 bases, with 26 bases left in between. CDR3 loop: CSARPRDSDFYRQFF. In DNA form, the CDR3 reads TGCAGTGCTCGCCCCCGGGACTCCGACTTCTATAGGCAGTTCTTC.

This clone showed up many times. This chain joins TRBV2 and TRBJ2-1, with D possibly called TRBD1 or TRBD2 (6 bases each). Trimming took off 4 bases at V and 0 bases at J, with 19 bases between the two ends. From germline, CDR1 is SNHLY and CDR2 FYNNEI. The CDR3 contains 18 residues. The CDR3, as DNA: TGTGCCAGCAGTGTAAGGGGGGCTACAAAACTCTCCTACAATGAGCAGTTCTTC. It is translated as CASSVRGATKLSYNEQFF.

In this sample, this clone turned up once. The V gene is TRBV5-1, the J gene TRBJ2-5; TRBD1 might be the D (5 bases). CDR1 is SGHRS, CDR2 YFSETQ, per germline. The CDR3 loop spans 13 amino acids. V was cut by 3 bases and J by 5 bases, with 11 bases left in between. CDR3 in DNA: TGCGCCAGCAGCTCTTCAGGGTATGAGACCCAGTACTTC. Encoded protein: CASSSSGYETQYF.